This entry concerns a single TCR beta chain. In terms of age and location, participants ranged from roughly 18 to 90 years and lived in about two dozen US areas. This specimen comes from a study of blood T cell repertoires in COVID-19. Study-wide background: Some COVID-19 samples were acute and others convalescent; all came from the United States, Italy and Spain.

TCRdb's table, derived via immunoSEQ multiplex PCR, lists solely in-frame clones and lacks some. The repertoire holds more than 200,000 clones, around 80% seen once, with around 7.4% in the top ten. The CDR3 runs to 15 residues. The V end lost 0 bases, the J end lost 4 bases, and 11 bases lay between the germline ends. Germline V gene data show CDR1 as SGDLS and CDR2 as YYNGEE. The receptor's source is a woman between 35 and 50 years old with acute COVID-19. Input material: PBMCs or T cells enriched from blood (not recorded which). The chain carries TRBV9 and TRBJ1-3; D possibly corresponds to TRBD1 (5 bases). The CDR3 DNA reads as TGTGCCAGCAGCGTAGGGGGCTCGTTCGGAAACACCATATATTTT. Its protein is CASSVGGSFGNTIYF.